This T cell receptor (beta chain) was recorded in a study of cytomegalovirus exposure and HLA in healthy donors. The V gene lost 5 bases and the J gene lost 3 bases, with 14 bases spanning the gap. Germline CDR1 and CDR2: SGHVS and FNYEAQ. The CDR3 extends over 16 amino acids. Study conclusions and caveats: Later on, an analysis showed TCR association rates differing by HLA locus, with DRB1 the most and HLA-C the fewest.

A few counts support this clone. Antigen specificity is unknown. PCR used 60 Vbeta primers and 13 Jbeta primers. The assay was immunoSEQ multiplex PCR, and TCRdb's table has in-frame clones only and misses some. The sample lists around 150,000 clones, roughly 70% seen once, with about 4.1% in the top ten. Donors likely had unrecorded immune exposures despite being nominally healthy when sampled. The rearrangement links TRBV7-6 to TRBJ2-6; D uncertain. The sample was PBMCs. The TCR comes from a man in his fifties or sixties in good health and CMV-seronegative. The CDR3 protein is CASSPLGGGGANVLTF. The CDR3, as DNA: TGTGCCAGCAGCCCTCTCGGCGGTGGTGGGGCCAACGTCCTGACTTTC.